This entry lists 3 T cell receptor beta chains sequenced from one sample in a study of CD8+ T cells in alopecia areata. Extracted from the samples, RNA was reverse transcribed into cDNA to serve as the sequencing template. The repertoire was sequenced with immunoSEQ multiplex PCR; TCRdb's copy has only in-frame clones and lacks some. The table records 42,000 or so clones, roughly 92% of them present only once. Treatment denoted: oral pan-JAK inhibitor, 5-10 mg twice daily. This specimen was CD8+ T cells sorted from blood, taken at week 24, from a patient treated with tofacitinib. Receptors were obtained from a human donor with alopecia areata.

This clone appeared a single time. DNA for the CDR3: TGTGCCAGCAGCTTATCCGGTAATGAGCAGTTCTTC. This codes for CASSLSGNEQFF. This sequence joins TRBV11-1 and TRBJ2-1; D unresolved. CDR1 is SGHAT and CDR2 is FQDESV in the germline V gene (reference sequence). V was cut by 2 bases and J by 7 bases, with 6 bases left in between. CDR3 length equals 12 residues.

V is TRBV27 and J is TRBJ2-7; D tentatively reads TRBD1 or TRBD2 (5 bases each). This CDR3 region has 14 residues. V was cut by 8 bases and J by 3 bases, with 17 bases left in between. Germline CDR1 is MNHEY and CDR2 is SMNVEV (reference sequence). Written as DNA, the CDR3 is TGTGCCAGCCGAATCCGGGACGGATTCTACGAGCAGTACTTC. This translates into CASRIRDGFYEQYF.

The chain recombines TRBV5-1 with TRBJ1-4; tentative D call: TRBD1 (6 bases). Trimming stripped 3 bases from V and 0 bases from J, with 15 bases between. This CDR3 is 17 amino acids long. Germline lookup yields CDR1 SGHRS and CDR2 YFSETQ. CDR3 in DNA: TGCGCCAGCAGCTCTACCGGGACACATGCAACTAATGAAAAACTGTTTTTT. This translates into CASSSTGTHATNEKLFF.